Listed below are T cell receptor beta chains from one sample, sequenced in a study of regulatory T cells in long-lasting Graves disease. TCRdb redid the calling of the multiplex PCR reads with MiXCR, one entry per CDR3 protein. The table lists 620,000 or so distinct CDR3 sequences, 15% to 20% of them singletons. This same sample was also part of a study on T cells in Graves' hyperthyroidism and ophthalmopathy.

The sequencing here drew on peripheral blood mononuclear cells (PBMCs), taken at new diagnosis, from a patient treated with antithyroid drugs. The receptors derive from a woman in her thirties with Graves disease. Each CDR3 is given with its conserved first and last residue. Fields, in order: J gene, clone size, D gene, V gene, CDR3 protein, CDR3 DNA. A D gene is named only where the DNA matches it firmly. Part of the rows lack a size; the others show once, few, many or a class for expanded clones.

j_call: TRBJ2-1; clone_size: many; d_call: NA; v_call: TRBV12-3/TRBV12-4; cdr3_aa: CASSSGQTGYNEQFF; cdr3_nt: TGTGCCAGCAGTTCGGGTCAGACAGGATACAATGAGCAGTTCTTC
j_call: TRBJ1-1; clone_size: many; d_call: NA; v_call: TRBV7-2; cdr3_aa: CASSSKISGPSNTEAFF; cdr3_nt: TGTGCCAGCAGCTCCAAGATCTCCGGACCCTCGAACACTGAAGCTTTCTTT
j_call: TRBJ2-5; clone_size: NA; d_call: TRBD2; v_call: TRBV3-1; cdr3_aa: CASSRRTSGRFVGETQYF; cdr3_nt: TGTGCCAGCAGCCGACGGACTAGCGGGAGATTTGTTGGCGAGACCCAGTACTTC
j_call: TRBJ1-1; clone_size: many; d_call: TRBD1; v_call: TRBV27; cdr3_aa: CASYRGAQMNTEAFF; cdr3_nt: TGTGCCAGCTACAGGGGGGCTCAGATGAACACTGAAGCTTTCTTT
j_call: TRBJ2-3; clone_size: NA; d_call: TRBD2; v_call: TRBV25-1; cdr3_aa: CASSDIFGGGTDTQYF; cdr3_nt: TGTGCCAGCAGTGATATATTCGGGGGGGGTACAGATACGCAGTATTTT
j_call: TRBJ1-5; clone_size: many; d_call: NA; v_call: TRBV28; cdr3_aa: CASSLEGEIWSQHF; cdr3_nt: TGTGCCAGCAGTTTAGAAGGGGAGATTTGGTCCCAGCATTTT
j_call: TRBJ2-3; clone_size: NA; d_call: NA; v_call: TRBV20-1; cdr3_aa: CSARLPTGDTQYF; cdr3_nt: TGCAGTGCTAGACTCCCGACAGGTGATACGCAGTATTTT
j_call: TRBJ2-6; clone_size: few; d_call: NA; v_call: TRBV5-1; cdr3_aa: CASSWDLQGYGANVLTF; cdr3_nt: TGCGCCAGCAGCTGGGATTTACAGGGTTATGGGGCCAACGTCCTGACTTTC
j_call: TRBJ1-4; clone_size: many; d_call: NA; v_call: TRBV20-1; cdr3_aa: CSTQGPGEKLFF; cdr3_nt: TGCAGCACCCAGGGGCCAGGTGAAAAACTGTTTTTT
j_call: TRBJ2-4; clone_size: few; d_call: NA; v_call: TRBV20-1; cdr3_aa: CSAREEETSAKNIQYF; cdr3_nt: TGCAGTGCTAGAGAAGAGGAAACTTCGGCCAAAAACATTCAGTACTTC
j_call: TRBJ1-2; clone_size: many; d_call: NA; v_call: TRBV2; cdr3_aa: CASSGAGFGYTF; cdr3_nt: TGTGCCAGCAGTGGAGCGGGATTTGGCTACACCTTC
j_call: TRBJ2-1; clone_size: few; d_call: TRBD2; v_call: TRBV6-1; cdr3_aa: CASSERLAGVRNEQFF; cdr3_nt: TGTGCCAGCAGTGAGCGACTAGCGGGAGTTCGTAATGAGCAGTTCTTC
j_call: TRBJ2-3; clone_size: many; d_call: TRBD1; v_call: TRBV20-1; cdr3_aa: CSARGATGLPDTQYF; cdr3_nt: TGCAGTGCCCGAGGGGCGACAGGGCTACCAGATACGCAGTATTTT
j_call: TRBJ1-4; clone_size: many; d_call: TRBD1; v_call: TRBV11-2; cdr3_aa: CASSLGQAKTNEKLFF; cdr3_nt: TGTGCCAGCAGTTTGGGACAGGCCAAAACTAATGAAAAACTGTTTTTT
j_call: TRBJ1-2; clone_size: many; d_call: NA; v_call: TRBV7-2; cdr3_aa: CASSLFNGVGYTF; cdr3_nt: TGTGCCAGCAGCTTATTTAATGGGGTGGGCTACACCTTC
j_call: TRBJ2-1; clone_size: NA; d_call: NA; v_call: TRBV30; cdr3_aa: CAWSKLNNEQFF; cdr3_nt: TGTGCCTGGAGTAAGTTGAACAATGAGCAGTTCTTC
j_call: TRBJ1-5; clone_size: many; d_call: NA; v_call: TRBV20-1; cdr3_aa: CSAREDGSNQPQHF; cdr3_nt: TGCAGTGCTAGAGAGGACGGAAGCAATCAGCCCCAGCATTTT
j_call: TRBJ2-3; clone_size: NA; d_call: NA; v_call: TRBV15; cdr3_aa: CATSREIIDGTGGRGTQYF; cdr3_nt: TGTGCCACCAGCAGAGAGATTATTGACGGAACGGGCGGGCGCGGAACGCAGTATTTT
j_call: TRBJ2-5; clone_size: few; d_call: TRBD2; v_call: TRBV7-7; cdr3_aa: CASSRGGGGKTQYF; cdr3_nt: TGTGCTAGCAGCCGGGGGGGCGGGGGAAAGACCCAGTACTTC
j_call: TRBJ1-3; clone_size: NA; d_call: NA; v_call: TRBV6-1; cdr3_aa: CASRPGGEGNTIYF; cdr3_nt: TGTGCCAGCAGACCCGGGGGGGAGGGAAACACCATATATTTT
j_call: TRBJ2-1; clone_size: NA; d_call: TRBD2; v_call: TRBV19; cdr3_aa: CASSFASGTYEQFF; cdr3_nt: TGTGCCAGTAGTTTTGCTAGCGGGACCTATGAGCAGTTCTTC
j_call: TRBJ2-1; clone_size: few; d_call: NA; v_call: TRBV19; cdr3_aa: CASSIVGYSSYNEQFF; cdr3_nt: TGTGCCAGTAGTATAGTCGGGTACAGCTCCTACAATGAGCAGTTCTTC
j_call: TRBJ2-7; clone_size: many; d_call: NA; v_call: TRBV28; cdr3_aa: CASSLTGPPWEQYF; cdr3_nt: TGTGCCAGCAGTTTGACGGGGCCCCCCTGGGAGCAGTACTTC
j_call: TRBJ1-5; clone_size: NA; d_call: NA; v_call: TRBV28; cdr3_aa: CASSPSQFNQPQHF; cdr3_nt: TGTGCCAGCAGCCCCAGCCAGTTCAATCAGCCCCAGCATTTT
j_call: TRBJ1-4; clone_size: many; d_call: NA; v_call: TRBV28; cdr3_aa: CASSLGGVGEKLFF; cdr3_nt: TGTGCCAGCAGCTTAGGAGGGGTTGGGGAAAAACTGTTTTTT
j_call: TRBJ1-4; clone_size: few; d_call: NA; v_call: TRBV3-1; cdr3_aa: CASSPNSRRNEKLFF; cdr3_nt: TGTGCCAGCAGCCCCAACTCCCGTCGGAATGAAAAACTGTTTTTT
j_call: TRBJ2-3; clone_size: NA; d_call: TRBD2; v_call: TRBV9; cdr3_aa: CASSTRYSGRAPDTQYF; cdr3_nt: TGTGCCAGCAGCACCCGATACAGCGGGAGGGCCCCAGATACGCAGTATTTT
j_call: TRBJ2-7; clone_size: NA; d_call: NA; v_call: TRBV19; cdr3_aa: CASRPTPGYEQYF; cdr3_nt: TGTGCCAGTAGACCCACCCCGGGCTACGAGCAGTACTTC
j_call: TRBJ2-7; clone_size: NA; d_call: NA; v_call: TRBV5-1; cdr3_aa: CASSSGESYEQYF; cdr3_nt: TGCGCCAGCAGCTCAGGGGAATCCTACGAGCAGTACTTC
j_call: TRBJ1-1; clone_size: many; d_call: NA; v_call: TRBV18; cdr3_aa: CASSGTFNTEAFF; cdr3_nt: TGTGCCAGCTCAGGGACATTTAACACTGAAGCTTTCTTT
j_call: TRBJ2-3; clone_size: many; d_call: NA; v_call: TRBV3-1; cdr3_aa: CASSQNVGDTQYF; cdr3_nt: TGTGCCAGCAGCCAAAATGTTGGGGATACGCAGTATTTT
j_call: TRBJ1-2; clone_size: many; d_call: TRBD1; v_call: TRBV6-1; cdr3_aa: CASRTQGAEGYTF; cdr3_nt: TGTGCCAGCAGGACACAGGGGGCGGAGGGCTACACCTTC
j_call: TRBJ2-1; clone_size: many; d_call: TRBD2; v_call: TRBV27; cdr3_aa: CASRDLAGEYNEQFF; cdr3_nt: TGTGCCAGCAGGGACCTAGCGGGAGAGTACAATGAGCAGTTCTTC
j_call: TRBJ2-1; clone_size: many; d_call: NA; v_call: TRBV7-8; cdr3_aa: CASSLAGEAYNEQFF; cdr3_nt: TGTGCCAGCAGCTTAGCGGGAGAAGCCTACAATGAGCAGTTCTTC
j_call: TRBJ1-3; clone_size: NA; d_call: NA; v_call: TRBV19; cdr3_aa: CASKERTSGNTIYF; cdr3_nt: TGTGCCAGTAAGGAGAGGACTTCTGGAAACACCATATATTTT
j_call: TRBJ1-5; clone_size: NA; d_call: NA; v_call: TRBV28; cdr3_aa: CASTPGGGRGNQPQHF; cdr3_nt: TGTGCCAGCACCCCTGGGGGGGGGCGCGGCAATCAGCCCCAGCATTTT
j_call: TRBJ1-1; clone_size: many; d_call: NA; v_call: TRBV18; cdr3_aa: CASSPIGNGRAEAFF; cdr3_nt: TGTGCCAGCTCACCAATTGGAAATGGGCGGGCTGAAGCTTTCTTT
j_call: TRBJ2-1; clone_size: many; d_call: TRBD2; v_call: TRBV7-2; cdr3_aa: CASSLGLAGGHEQFF; cdr3_nt: TGTGCCAGCAGTCTCGGACTAGCGGGAGGACATGAGCAGTTCTTC
j_call: TRBJ2-3; clone_size: NA; d_call: TRBD2; v_call: TRBV14; cdr3_aa: CASSRGLAGDTQYF; cdr3_nt: TGTGCCAGCAGCCGAGGACTAGCGGGAGATACGCAGTATTTT
j_call: TRBJ2-7; clone_size: few; d_call: NA; v_call: TRBV6-2/TRBV6-3; cdr3_aa: CASSYSTLNYEQYF; cdr3_nt: TGTGCCAGCAGTTACTCGACCCTTAACTACGAGCAGTACTTC
j_call: TRBJ2-1; clone_size: NA; d_call: NA; v_call: TRBV6-1; cdr3_aa: CASSELGGRGVYNEQFF; cdr3_nt: TGTGCCAGCAGTGAACTCGGAGGCAGGGGGGTCTACAATGAGCAGTTCTTC
j_call: TRBJ1-5; clone_size: few; d_call: NA; v_call: TRBV28; cdr3_aa: CASSLRLGQRGLINQPQHF; cdr3_nt: TGTGCCAGCAGTTTACGACTAGGACAGAGGGGGTTAATCAATCAGCCCCAGCATTTT
j_call: TRBJ2-1; clone_size: NA; d_call: TRBD2; v_call: TRBV5-1; cdr3_aa: CASSLTSGNMNNEQFF; cdr3_nt: TGCGCCAGCAGCTTGACTAGCGGGAATATGAACAATGAGCAGTTCTTC
j_call: TRBJ2-7; clone_size: many; d_call: NA; v_call: TRBV2; cdr3_aa: CASSVRSYEQYF; cdr3_nt: TGTGCCAGCAGTGTCCGATCCTACGAGCAGTACTTC